This TCR beta chain is from a study of blood T cell repertoires in COVID-19. Study-level background: In each case, the material was cDNA or gDNA derived from T cells, B-cell-depleted T cells, or PBMCs.

CDR1 and CDR2 from the germline V gene are LGHNA and YNFKEQ. Between the trimmed V and J ends, which lost 1 base and 3 bases, there was a span of 13 bases. The CDR3 contains 15 residues. Authors' data handling: Nucleated cell counts were estimated from reference gene primer amplification. Libraries were prepared by immunoSEQ multiplex PCR; TCRdb keeps only in-frame clonotypes and omits some of them. V and J calls and clone size are copied from that table; D and trimming were computed from the DNA. The data contain more than 120,000 clones, around 84% of them singletons. Source material: peripheral blood. This sequence originates from a human donor in a cohort sampled during active COVID-19. This chain joins TRBV4-2 and TRBJ2-7; possible D gene TRBD2, 7 bases. The CDR3 spells CASSQGEGGDYEQYF. In nucleotides, the CDR3 is TGTGCCAGCAGCCAAGGGGAAGGGGGGGACTACGAGCAGTACTTC.